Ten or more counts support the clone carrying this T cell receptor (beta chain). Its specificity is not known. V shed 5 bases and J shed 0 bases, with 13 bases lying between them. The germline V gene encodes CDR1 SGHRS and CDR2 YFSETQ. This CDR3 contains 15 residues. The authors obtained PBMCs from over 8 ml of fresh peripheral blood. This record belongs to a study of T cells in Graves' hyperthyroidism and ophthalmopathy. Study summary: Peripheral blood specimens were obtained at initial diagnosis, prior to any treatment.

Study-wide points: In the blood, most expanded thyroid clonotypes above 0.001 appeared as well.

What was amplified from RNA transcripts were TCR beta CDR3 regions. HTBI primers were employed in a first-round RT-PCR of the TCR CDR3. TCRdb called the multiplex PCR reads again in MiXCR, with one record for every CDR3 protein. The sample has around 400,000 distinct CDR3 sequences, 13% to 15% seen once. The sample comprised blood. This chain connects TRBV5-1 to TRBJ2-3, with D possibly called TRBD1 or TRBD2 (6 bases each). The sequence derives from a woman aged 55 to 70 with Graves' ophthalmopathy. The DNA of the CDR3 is TGCGCCAGCAGGCGGGACATCACTAGCACAGATACGCAGTATTTT. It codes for CASRRDITSTDTQYF.